This T cell receptor beta chain appears in the sequencing data of a study of blood T cell repertoires in COVID-19. Study in general: Samples taken during acute and convalescent COVID-19 were collected in the United States, Italy and Spain. T cells, B-cell-depleted T cells, or PBMCs supplied cDNA or gDNA.

In germline, CDR1 is SGHNT, CDR2 YENEEA. CDR3 length equals 14 residues. J gave up 6 bases and V 3 bases, and 6 bases lay outside the gene matches. Assay: immunoSEQ multiplex PCR; the TCRdb copy retains only in-frame clones and omits some. The sample shows 430,000 or so clones, roughly 90% of them seen only once. Participants, roughly 18 to 90 years old, spanned 25 or so US areas. Participant reports of clinical history set cohort assignment. This TCR was sampled from a middle-aged woman who had recovered from COVID-19. The genes are TRBV11-3 and TRBJ1-1; 8 nucleotides agree with TRBD1. Sequencing input: PBMCs or T cells enriched from blood (not recorded which). CDR3 sequence: CASSLADRASEAFF. CDR3 nucleotides: TGTGCCAGCAGCTTGGCGGACAGGGCTTCTGAAGCTTTCTTT.